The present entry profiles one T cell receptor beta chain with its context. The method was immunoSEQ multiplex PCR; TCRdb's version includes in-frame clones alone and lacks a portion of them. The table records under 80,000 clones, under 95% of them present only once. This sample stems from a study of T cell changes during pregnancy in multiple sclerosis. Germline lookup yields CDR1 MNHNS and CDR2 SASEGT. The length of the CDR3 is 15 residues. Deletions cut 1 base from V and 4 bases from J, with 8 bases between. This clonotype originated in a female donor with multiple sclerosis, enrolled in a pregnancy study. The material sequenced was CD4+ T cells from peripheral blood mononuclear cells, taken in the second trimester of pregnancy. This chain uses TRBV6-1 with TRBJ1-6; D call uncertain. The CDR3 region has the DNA TGTGCCAGCAGTGAAGATAGCCGTTATAATTCACCCCTCCACTTT. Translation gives CASSEDSRYNSPLHF.